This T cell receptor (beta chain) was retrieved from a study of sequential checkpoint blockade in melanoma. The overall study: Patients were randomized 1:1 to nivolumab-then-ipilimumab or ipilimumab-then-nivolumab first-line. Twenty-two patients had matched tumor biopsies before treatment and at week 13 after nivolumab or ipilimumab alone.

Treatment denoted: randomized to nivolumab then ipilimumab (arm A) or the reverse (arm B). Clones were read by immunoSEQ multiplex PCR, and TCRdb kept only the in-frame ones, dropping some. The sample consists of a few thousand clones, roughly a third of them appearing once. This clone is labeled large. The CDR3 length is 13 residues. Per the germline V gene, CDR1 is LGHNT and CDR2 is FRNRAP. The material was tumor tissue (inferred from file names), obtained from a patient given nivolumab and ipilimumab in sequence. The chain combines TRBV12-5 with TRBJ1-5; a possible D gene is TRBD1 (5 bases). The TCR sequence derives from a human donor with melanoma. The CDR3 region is CASARGGNQPQHF. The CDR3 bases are TGTGCCAGCGCCCGAGGGGGCAATCAGCCCCAGCATTTT.